These T cell receptor beta chains were read from a single sample in a study of OX40 agonist ivuxolimab in advanced cancers. Measured with immunoSEQ multiplex PCR; TCRdb has only the in-frame clones, and not every one. The sample lists 60,000 or so clones; 65% to 90% were seen once. The sample consisted of CD4+ or CD8+ T cells sorted from blood, taken in a trial of the OX40 agonist ivuxolimab. These receptors were collected from an adult with an advanced solid tumor such as melanoma, head and neck, liver or kidney cancer. Each CDR3 is given without its conserved first and last residue.

CDR3: ASTGTTYEQY
J: TRBJ2-7
V: TRBV5-8

CDR3: ATALGQGNTEAF
J: TRBJ1-1
V: TRBV7-2

CDR3: ASSSYRDRGPYGYT
J: TRBJ1-2
V: TRBV5-1

CDR3: ASSILAGGPVEQF
J: TRBJ2-1
V: TRBV28

CDR3: ASSTFGRDTEAF
J: TRBJ1-1
V: TRBV27

CDR3: SVEGKGLYEQY
J: TRBJ2-7
V: TRBV29-1

CDR3: ASSQRSGNTEAF
J: TRBJ1-1
V: TRBV4-1

CDR3: ASSLQGEETQY
J: TRBJ2-5
V: TRBV7-8

CDR3: ASSLFSGEGNEQF
J: TRBJ2-1
V: TRBV5-1

CDR3: ASSPPGETQY
J: TRBJ2-5
V: TRBV5-6

CDR3: ASSLRPRGETQY
J: TRBJ2-5
V: TRBV27

CDR3: ASSLMVPGANVLT
J: TRBJ2-6
V: TRBV5-6

CDR3: ASSQNTGRDTQY
J: TRBJ2-3
V: TRBV6-5

CDR3: ASTRGSYGYT
J: TRBJ1-2
V: TRBV19

CDR3: ATRLGQDPTEAF
J: TRBJ1-1
V: TRBV15

CDR3: ASSLMRYSEQF
J: TRBJ2-1
V: TRBV5-8

CDR3: ASSPPGQGLGYT
J: TRBJ1-2
V: TRBV18